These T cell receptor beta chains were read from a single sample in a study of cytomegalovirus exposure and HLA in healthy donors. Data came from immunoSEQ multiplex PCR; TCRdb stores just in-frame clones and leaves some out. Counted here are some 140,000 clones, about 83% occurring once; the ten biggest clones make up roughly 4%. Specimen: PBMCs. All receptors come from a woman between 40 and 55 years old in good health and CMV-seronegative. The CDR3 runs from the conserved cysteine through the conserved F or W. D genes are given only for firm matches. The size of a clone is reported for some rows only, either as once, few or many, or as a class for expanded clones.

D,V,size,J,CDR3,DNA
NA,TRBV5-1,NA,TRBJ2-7,CASSLSESYEQYF,TGCGCCAGCAGCTTGAGCGAGTCCTACGAGCAGTACTTC
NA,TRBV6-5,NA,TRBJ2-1,CASSAGARGYEQFF,TGTGCCAGCAGTGCGGGGGCCCGGGGTTACGAGCAGTTCTTC
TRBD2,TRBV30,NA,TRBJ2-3,CAWRGGSDTQYF,TGTGCCTGGAGGGGGGGGTCAGATACGCAGTATTTT
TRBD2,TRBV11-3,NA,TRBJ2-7,CASSLELAGYDYEQYF,TGTGCCAGCAGCTTAGAACTAGCGGGCTATGACTACGAGCAGTACTTC
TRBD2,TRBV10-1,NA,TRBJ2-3,CASSQRAGGGDTQYF,TGCGCCAGCAGTCAGAGGGCGGGAGGGGGAGATACGCAGTATTTT
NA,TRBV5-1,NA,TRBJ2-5,CASSNAGAWGETQYF,TGCGCCAGCAGCAACGCGGGGGCCTGGGGGGAGACCCAGTACTTC
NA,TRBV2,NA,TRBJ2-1,CASSFPRSSYNEQFF,TGTGCCAGCAGCTTTCCCCGGAGCTCCTACAATGAGCAGTTCTTC
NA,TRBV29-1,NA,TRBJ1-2,CSVVGVSNYGYTF,TGCAGCGTTGTAGGGGTTTCTAACTATGGCTACACCTTC
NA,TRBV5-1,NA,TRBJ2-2,CASSLADSRNTGELFF,TGCGCCAGCAGCTTGGCCGACAGCCGGAACACCGGGGAGCTGTTTTTT
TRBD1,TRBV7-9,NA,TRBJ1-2,CASSTRQGYGYTF,TGTGCCAGCAGCACCCGACAGGGCTATGGCTACACCTTC
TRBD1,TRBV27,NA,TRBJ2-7,CASSTRTGVSYEQYF,TGTGCCAGCAGTACTCGGACAGGGGTCTCCTACGAGCAGTACTTC
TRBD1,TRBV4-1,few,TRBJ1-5,CASSQISGTGDQPQHF,TGCGCCAGCAGCCAAATTTCAGGGACAGGAGATCAGCCCCAGCATTTT
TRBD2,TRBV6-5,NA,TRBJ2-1,CASSYLGLARDNEQFF,TGTGCCAGCAGTTACCTGGGACTAGCAAGGGACAATGAGCAGTTCTTC
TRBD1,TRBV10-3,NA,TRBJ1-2,CAISYPGTVYGYTF,TGTGCCATCAGCTACCCCGGGACAGTCTATGGCTACACCTTC
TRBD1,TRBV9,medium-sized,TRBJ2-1,CASSATGVSTSYNEQFF,TGTGCCAGCAGCGCTACAGGGGTTTCTACCTCCTACAATGAGCAGTTCTTC
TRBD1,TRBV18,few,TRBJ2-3,CASSTTGAPSTDTQYF,TGTGCCAGCTCGACAACAGGGGCCCCTAGCACAGATACGCAGTATTTT
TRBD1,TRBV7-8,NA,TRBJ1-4,CASSPDRQGEKLFF,TGTGCCAGCAGCCCGGACAGGCAAGGTGAAAAACTGTTTTTT
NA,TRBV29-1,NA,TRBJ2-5,CSVERKGAVETQYF,TGCAGCGTTGAGAGGAAAGGGGCCGTGGAGACCCAGTACTTC
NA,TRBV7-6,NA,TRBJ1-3,CASSLPTGNTIYF,TGTGCCAGCAGCTTGCCTACCGGTAACACCATATATTTT
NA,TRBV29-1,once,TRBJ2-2,CSVVGGAGELFF,TGCAGCGTTGTAGGAGGGGCCGGGGAGCTGTTTTTT
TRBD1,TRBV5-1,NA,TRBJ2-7,CASRFGDRVNNEQYF,TGCGCCAGCAGGTTCGGGGACAGGGTAAACAACGAGCAGTACTTC
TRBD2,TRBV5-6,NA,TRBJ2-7,CASSSTTSGSYEQYF,TGTGCCAGCAGCTCGACGACTAGCGGGAGCTACGAGCAGTACTTC
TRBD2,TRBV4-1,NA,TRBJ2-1,CASSQIPLGTSGGVAQFF,TGCGCCAGCAGCCAGATTCCCTTAGGGACTAGCGGGGGGGTGGCGCAGTTCTTC
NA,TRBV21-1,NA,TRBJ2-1,CASSKVRDSGDEQFF,TGTGCCAGCAGCAAAGTCCGGGACAGCGGTGATGAGCAGTTCTTC
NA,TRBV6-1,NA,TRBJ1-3,CASSSTGHSGNTIYF,TGTGCCAGCAGTTCTACAGGGCACTCTGGAAACACCATATATTTT
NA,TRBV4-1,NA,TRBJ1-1,CASSQDPMNTEAFF,TGCGCCAGCAGCCAAGATCCTATGAACACTGAAGCTTTCTTT
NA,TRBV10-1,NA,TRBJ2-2,CASGGSPPGELFF,TGCGCCAGCGGCGGCAGCCCGCCCGGGGAGCTGTTTTTT
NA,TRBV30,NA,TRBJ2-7,CALELGNSYEQYF,TGTGCCCTGGAGCTTGGCAACTCCTACGAGCAGTACTTC
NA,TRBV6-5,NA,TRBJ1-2,CASSQGGGYTF,TGTGCCAGCAGCCAAGGGGGTGGCTACACCTTC
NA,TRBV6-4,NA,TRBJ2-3,CASRGLTAGTDTQYF,TGTGCCAGCAGGGGCCTTACAGCGGGCACAGATACGCAGTATTTT
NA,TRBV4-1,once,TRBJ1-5,CASSRDPRQGGDSNQPQHF,TGCGCCAGCAGCCGCGACCCGAGGCAGGGCGGGGATAGCAATCAGCCCCAGCATTTT
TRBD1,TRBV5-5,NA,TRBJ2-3,CASSLDRGTDTQYF,TGTGCCAGCAGCCTCGACAGGGGGACAGATACGCAGTATTTT
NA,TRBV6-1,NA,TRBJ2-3,CASASEPYTDTQYF,TGTGCCAGCGCTAGCGAGCCCTACACAGATACGCAGTATTTT
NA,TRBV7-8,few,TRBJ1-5,CASSLGEFNSNQPQHF,TGTGCCAGCAGCTTAGGGGAGTTTAATAGCAATCAGCCCCAGCATTTT
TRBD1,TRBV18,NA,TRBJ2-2,CASSLRTGNTGELFF,TGTGCCAGCTCACTGCGGACAGGGAACACCGGGGAGCTGTTTTTT
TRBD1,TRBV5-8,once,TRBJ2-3,CASVLGQGIADTQYF,TGTGCCAGTGTCTTGGGACAGGGAATCGCAGATACGCAGTATTTT
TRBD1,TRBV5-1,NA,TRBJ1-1,CASNPGTGRNTEAFF,TGCGCCAGCAACCCCGGGACAGGGCGGAACACTGAAGCTTTCTTT
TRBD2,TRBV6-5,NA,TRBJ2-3,CASSPGTSGTDTQYF,TGTGCCAGCAGCCCCGGGACTAGCGGCACAGATACGCAGTATTTT
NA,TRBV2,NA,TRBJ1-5,CASSEGGGGQPQHF,TGTGCCAGCAGTGAAGGTGGGGGCGGTCAGCCCCAGCATTTT
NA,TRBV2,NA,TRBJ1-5,CASSEGGQRNQPQHF,TGTGCCAGCAGTGAAGGGGGGCAAAGGAATCAGCCCCAGCATTTT
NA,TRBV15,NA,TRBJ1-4,CATSRDHQGNNEKLFF,TGTGCCACCAGCAGAGATCATCAGGGGAATAATGAAAAACTGTTTTTT
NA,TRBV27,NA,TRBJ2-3,CASSFSPTGWDTDTQYF,TGTGCCAGCAGTTTCTCCCCCACAGGGTGGGACACAGATACGCAGTATTTT
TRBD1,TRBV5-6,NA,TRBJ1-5,CASSLGGSWNQPQHF,TGTGCCAGCAGCCTAGGGGGCTCCTGGAATCAGCCCCAGCATTTT
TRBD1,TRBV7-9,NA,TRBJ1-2,CASSLQVTGGGYTF,TGTGCCAGCAGCCTTCAGGTGACAGGGGGTGGCTACACCTTC
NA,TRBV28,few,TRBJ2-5,CASSPPRGKREETQYF,TGTGCCAGCAGTCCACCTAGGGGTAAAAGAGAAGAGACCCAGTACTTC